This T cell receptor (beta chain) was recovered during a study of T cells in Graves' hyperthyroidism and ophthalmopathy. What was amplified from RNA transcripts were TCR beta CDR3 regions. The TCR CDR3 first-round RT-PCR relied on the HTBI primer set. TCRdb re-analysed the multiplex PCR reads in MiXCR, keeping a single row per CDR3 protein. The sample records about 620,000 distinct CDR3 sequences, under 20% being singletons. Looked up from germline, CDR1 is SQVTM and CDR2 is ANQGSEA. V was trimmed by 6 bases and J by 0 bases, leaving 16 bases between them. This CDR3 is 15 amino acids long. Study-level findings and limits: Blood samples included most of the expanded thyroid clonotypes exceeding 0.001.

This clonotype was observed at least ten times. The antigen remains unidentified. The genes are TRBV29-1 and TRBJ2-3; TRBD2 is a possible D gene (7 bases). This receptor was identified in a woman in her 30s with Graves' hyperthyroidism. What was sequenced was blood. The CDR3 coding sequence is TGCAGCGTGGGGGGGCGGCAGGGGAGCACAGATACGCAGTATTTT. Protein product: CSVGGRQGSTDTQYF.